These T cell receptor beta chains were read from a single sample in a study of cytomegalovirus exposure and HLA in healthy donors. Using immunoSEQ multiplex PCR, the repertoire was profiled, and TCRdb retains in-frame clones only, with some absent. The sample gives 120,000 or so clones, roughly 71% of which show up once; roughly 3% is in the top ten. The sequencing sample was made of PBMCs. The receptors here all came from a woman between 40 and 55 years old in good health and CMV-seropositive. Both conserved end residues are part of each CDR3. Clone sizes are given selectively: once, few, many, or a class where the clone is expanded.

V gene	J gene	clone size	CDR3 protein
TRBV6-5	TRBJ2-3	NA	CASSYGSGDTTDTQYF
TRBV29-1	TRBJ2-3	NA	CSVDTSRGRMRTDTQYF
TRBV29-1	TRBJ2-7	NA	CSVYQGLSYEQYF
TRBV29-1	TRBJ2-1	few	CSVEVRDRVNYNEQFF
TRBV7-8	TRBJ2-7	NA	CASSLVRTSHEQYF
TRBV19	NA	NA	CASSRTSGNYEQYF
TRBV9	TRBJ1-1	NA	CASSADSTEAFF
TRBV5-1	TRBJ1-1	NA	CASSYSGEGRGAFF
TRBV19	TRBJ1-3	once	CASTQTGQGNSGNTIYF
TRBV25-1	TRBJ2-4	few	CASSETGGSKNIQYF
TRBV28	TRBJ1-5	NA	CASSPPYSNQPQHF
TRBV19	TRBJ1-1	once	CASSITGEAFF
TRBV27	TRBJ1-3	NA	CASSLEGHSSGNTIYF
TRBV6-6	TRBJ2-7	few	CASNPGTGGGEQYF
TRBV6-5	TRBJ2-5	NA	CASSQTGETQYF
TRBV6-5	TRBJ1-2	NA	CASRSNWGDFYGYTF
TRBV5-4	TRBJ1-4	few	CASSTGDGGKLFF
TRBV10-3	TRBJ1-5	once	CAVTTDQGQPQHF
TRBV6-5	TRBJ2-5	NA	CASSWTGKETQYF
TRBV10-3	TRBJ2-7	NA	CAISEPGRDRVTYEQYF
TRBV28	TRBJ2-7	few	CASSQGDYEQYF
TRBV28	TRBJ1-1	NA	CASSPLLGRYTEAFF
TRBV5-1	TRBJ2-3	once	CASSLEVGADTQYF
TRBV5-6	TRBJ1-5	NA	CASSLPGLDQPQHF
TRBV5-1	TRBJ1-1	NA	CASSVDRGETEAFF
TRBV19	TRBJ2-6	few	CASTQIRGANVLTF
TRBV9	TRBJ2-2	NA	CASSVALAGLNTGELFF
TRBV5-6	TRBJ1-2	NA	CASLPSLGDRVDYGYTF
TRBV14	TRBJ2-7	NA	CASSQDRGPLYEQYF
TRBV4-2	TRBJ2-3	NA	CASSQEQGVGDTQYF
TRBV9	TRBJ2-7	NA	CASSADERNRGRDSYEQYF
TRBV21-1	TRBJ2-1	few	CASSKALPLGQGVYNEQFF
TRBV28	TRBJ1-5	NA	CASSWTGGNQPQHF
TRBV6-1	TRBJ1-5	NA	CATQNSNQPQHF
TRBV19	TRBJ2-7	NA	CASSMGTGTHEQYF
TRBV30	TRBJ1-6	NA	CAWSVTGMGGSPLHF
TRBV4-2	TRBJ1-3	NA	CASSQESVVTGGNTIYF
TRBV30	TRBJ2-7	once	CAWSGGLGAYEQYF
TRBV5-1	TRBJ1-2	once	CASSLPGNYGYTF
TRBV19	TRBJ1-4	NA	CASTRGQEKLFF
TRBV7-9	TRBJ2-3	few	CASSFGPSRRDRSTDTQYF
TRBV7-9	TRBJ2-7	NA	CASSSLLVEQYF
TRBV5-1	TRBJ2-2	NA	CASSGGDTGELFF
TRBV6-5	TRBJ2-7	NA	CASKRGLSSYEQYF
TRBV6-5	NA	few	CASSYRAGDSYEQYF
TRBV9	TRBJ2-7	few	CASSVARGNEQYF
TRBV5-4	TRBJ2-5	NA	CASSNRQDLQETQYF